These 21 T cell receptor beta chains came from one sample sequenced in a study of CD8+CD57+ T cells in acquired aplastic anemia. Flow cytometry had shown expanded CD8+CD57+ cells in the patients chosen for sequencing. Genomic DNA, serving as template, underwent TCR beta VDJ and CDR3 profiling. TCRdb reanalysed the reads using MiXCR and keeps one entry per CDR3 protein. The data contain about 170,000 distinct CDR3 sequences, roughly 48% of them seen just once; the ten biggest clones take up 0.85% to 1.3%. The sequenced material came from sorted CD4+, CD8+, or CD8+CD57+ T cells (not recorded which) from PBMCs. These receptors all stem from a human donor with aplastic anemia.

This clonotype was observed at least ten times. The chain is built from TRBV15 and TRBJ1-1; D is undetermined. This CDR3 region has 14 residues. V was clipped by 2 bases and J by 1 base, with 8 bases between them. CDR1 LNHNV and CDR2 YYDKDF come from the germline V gene (reference sequence). Here the CDR3 reads CATSRRTANTEAFF. CDR3 in DNA: TGTGCCACCAGCAGACGGACGGCGAACACTGAAGCTTTCTTT.

This clonotype was counted ten times or more. The chain employs TRBV7-9 and TRBJ2-1; tentatively, D is TRBD1 (6 bases). V lost 6 bases, J lost 4 bases, and 10 bases lay in between. CDR3 length: 13 amino acids. Germline-derived CDR1 and CDR2 are SEHNR and FQNEAQ (reference sequence). The CDR3 bases are TGTGCCAGCAGAATGACAGGTTACAATGAGCAGTTCTTC. It encodes CASRMTGYNEQFF.

This clonotype appeared many times. This sequence joins TRBV5-1 and TRBJ2-1; 8 bases match TRBD1. V was pared by 7 bases and J by 5 bases, with 11 bases of the junction left unmatched. The length of the CDR3 is 15 residues. Looked up from germline, CDR1 is SGHRS and CDR2 is YFSETQ. CDR3 region: CASRAPGTGNNEQFF. The CDR3 region has the DNA TGCGCCAGCCGCGCGCCTGGGACAGGCAACAATGAGCAGTTCTTC.

The chain links TRBV25-1 to TRBJ1-2; possible D gene TRBD1, 6 bases. The CDR3 consists of 14 residues. In germline, CDR1 is MGHDK, CDR2 SYGVNS. Trimming cost V 6 bases and J 8 bases, with 19 bases left between them. The CDR3 sequence: CASSPPGGIRGYTF. In nucleotides, the CDR3 is TGTGCCAGCAGCCCTCCGGGGGGCATAAGGGGCTACACCTTC.

A note on this clonotype: Since a much larger clone is just one base distant, this may be a read error. The chain joins TRBV5-4 to TRBJ1-4; no clear D. The CDR3 is 17 amino acids. The ends were cut back, 0 bases at V and 12 bases at J, with 24 bases in the middle. Per the germline V gene, CDR1 is SGHNT and CDR2 is YYREEE (reference sequence). CDR3 nucleotide sequence: TGTGCCAGCAGCTTGGGACGGGGAACAGCAGGCATGGAAGAACTGTTTTTT. As protein: CASSLGRGTAGMEELFF.

Comments on this clonotype: The conserved final phenylalanine or tryptophan is absent from the CDR3, which likely points to a read error. The rearrangement links TRBV4-2 to TRBJ2-2; the D gene is possibly TRBD1 (7 bases). Germline V gene data show CDR1 as LGHNA and CDR2 as YNFKEQ. The CDR3 has 16 amino acids. The germline V and J ends were trimmed by 4 bases and 5 bases, with 17 bases remaining between them. CDR3 nucleotides: TGTGCCAGCAGCCCCGTCGGGGCAGGGGGGACCGGGGAGCTGTTTCTT. Translating gives CASSPVGAGGTGELFL.

This clonotype turned up a few times. The rearrangement uses TRBV2 and TRBJ1-6; D is possibly TRBD1 (5 bases). The CDR3 is 13 amino acids. The V end lost 6 bases, the J end lost 7 bases, and 10 bases lay between the germline ends. The V gene's germline CDR1 is SNHLY and CDR2 FYNNEI. CDR3 nucleotide sequence: TGTGCCAGCAGCCAGGGTTGGAATTCACCCCTCCACTTT. As protein: CASSQGWNSPLHF.

The J gene is TRBJ2-7, the V gene TRBV12-5, with 9 bases lining up with TRBD2. The CDR3 sequence is 13 residues long. Unmatched junction bases numbered 6, after V lost 8 bases and J lost 4 bases. Germline V gene data show CDR1 as LGHNT and CDR2 as FRNRAP. Here the CDR3 reads CASFSGRLYEQYF. For the CDR3, the DNA is TGTGCTAGTTTTAGCGGGAGACTGTACGAGCAGTACTTC.

CDR3 protein: CATSDYNRVGGGTDTQYF. The CDR3, as DNA: TGTGCCACCAGTGATTACAACAGGGTTGGAGGCGGCACAGATACGCAGTATTTT. V gene TRBV24-1 combines with J gene TRBJ2-3, with D maybe TRBD1 (6 bases). The V end lost 2 bases, the J end lost 1 base, and 18 bases lay between the germline ends. Germline-derived CDR1 and CDR2 are KGHDR and SFDVKD. CDR3 length equals 18 residues.

In this sample, this clonotype turned up a few times. V gene TRBV5-4 combines with J gene TRBJ1-1; 12 bases map to TRBD1. The V gene end was trimmed by 1 base and the J gene end by 7 bases; junction bases not matched to a gene: 8. The germline gives CDR1 SGHNT, CDR2 YYREEE (reference sequence). The CDR3 has 16 amino acids. In nucleotides, the CDR3 is TGTGCCAGCAGCTTGCCACCGGGACAGGGGGCGCGTGAAGCTTTCTTT. It yields the protein CASSLPPGQGAREAFF.

The table lists this clonotype with many counts. The chain is built from TRBV15 and TRBJ1-2, with D unclear. V shed 0 bases and J shed 0 bases, with 8 bases lying between them. The V gene's germline CDR1 is LNHNV and CDR2 YYDKDF (reference sequence). This CDR3 has 15 residues. The CDR3 DNA reads TGTGCCACCAGCAGAGATACCCTGGCTAACTATGGCTACACCTTC. Translation: CATSRDTLANYGYTF. Using reference TRBV15 and TRBJ1-2 for the parts outside the CDR3, the full variable domain is DAMVIQNPRYQVTQFGKPVTLSCSQTLNHNVMYWYQQKSSQAPKLLFHYYDKDFNNEADTPDNFQSRRPNTSFCFLDIRSPGLGDTAMYLCATSRDTLANYGYTFGSGTRLTVV.

This chain uses TRBV5-4 with TRBJ1-6, with 8 bases identical to TRBD1. Germline lookup yields CDR1 SGHNT and CDR2 YYREEE (reference sequence). The CDR3 sequence is 13 residues long. V dropped 7 bases and J dropped 5; count of bases not matched to a gene: 2. The CDR3: CASGQGDNSPLHF. CDR3 coding DNA: TGTGCCAGCGGACAGGGCGATAATTCACCCCTCCACTTT.

This clonotype was counted only a few times. A much larger clone lies one base from this, so it may be a read error. This chain uses TRBV6-1 with TRBJ1-2; 8 bases map to TRBD1. The CDR3 extends over 14 amino acids. CDR1 and CDR2 from the germline V gene are MNHNS and SASEGT. Here the CDR3 reads CASSVTGGDYGCTF. As DNA, the CDR3 is TGTGCCAGCAGTGTTACAGGGGGGGACTATGGCTGCACCTTC.

This clonotype was observed at least ten times. CDR3 DNA sequence: TGCGCCAGCAGTCTTGGAAACCTAGGGGAGACCCAGTACTTC. Translating it yields CASSLGNLGETQYF. This sequence joins TRBV5-1 and TRBJ2-5; unclear D gene. V shed 5 bases and J shed 5 bases, with 16 bases lying between them. Germline V gene lookup returns CDR1 SGHRS and CDR2 YFSETQ. This CDR3 contains 14 residues.

V and J are TRBV7-6 and TRBJ2-3, with 7 bases matching TRBD2. This CDR3 has 13 residues. CDR1 is SGHVS, CDR2 FNYEAQ, per germline. With V trimmed by 8 bases and J by 5 bases, 7 bases remained unmatched. Here the CDR3 reads CASSAGSIDTQYF. Written as DNA, the CDR3 is TGTGCCAGCTCAGCGGGGTCGATAGATACGCAGTATTTT.

On this clonotype itself: A much larger clone lies a single base off, so this may be a read error. J is TRBJ1-1 and V is TRBV12-3 or TRBV12-4; the D gene is possibly TRBD1 (5 bases). The CDR3 spans 14 residues. The CDR3, as DNA: TGTGGCAGCAGGCCCGAGAGGGGGAACACTGAAGCTTTCTTT. It is translated as CGSRPERGNTEAFF.

There are many counts of this clonotype. The chain carries TRBV5-1 and TRBJ2-5; 10 bases fit TRBD1. V lost 0 bases to trimming and J lost 10 bases; unmatched junction nucleotides: 3. The CDR3 is made up of 13 amino acids. Germline V gene sequence: CDR1 SGHRS, CDR2 YFSETQ. In nucleotides, the CDR3 is TGCGCCAGCAGCTTGGGACAGGGGGCTGGCCAGTACTTC. It encodes CASSLGQGAGQYF. The full variable domain, in which reference TRBV5-1 and TRBJ2-5 provide the parts outside the CDR3, is KAGVTQTPRYLIKTRGQQVTLSCSPISGHRSVSWYQQTPGQGLQFLFEYFSETQRNKGNFPGRFSGRQFSNSRSEMNVSTLELGDSALYLCASSLGQGAGQYFGPGTRLLVL.

This clonotype was seen many times. V is TRBV5-1 and J is TRBJ1-6; the D gene is possibly TRBD1 (6 bases). Germline CDR1 SGHRS, CDR2 YFSETQ. V gave up 0 bases and J gave up 10 bases, with 14 bases separating them. This CDR3 has 15 amino acids. The CDR3 reads CASSLDGTLSSPLHF. As DNA, the CDR3 is TGCGCCAGCAGCTTGGACGGGACATTATCCTCACCCCTCCACTTT. Combining the CDR3 with reference TRBV5-1 and TRBJ1-6 gives the whole variable domain KAGVTQTPRYLIKTRGQQVTLSCSPISGHRSVSWYQQTPGQGLQFLFEYFSETQRNKGNFPGRFSGRQFSNSRSEMNVSTLELGDSALYLCASSLDGTLSSPLHFGNGTRLTVT.

The V and J genes are TRBV7-8 and TRBJ1-3; 7 nucleotides match TRBD1. Germline-derived CDR1 and CDR2 are SGHVS and FQNEAQ. V shed 6 bases and J 0 bases; nucleotides not matched to a gene: 5. The CDR3 contains 15 residues. The CDR3 sequence: CASRLGQSSGNTIYF. In DNA form, the CDR3 reads TGTGCCAGCAGGCTGGGACAGAGCTCTGGAAACACCATATATTTT. The variable domain in full, completed from reference TRBV7-8 and TRBJ1-3, reads GAGVSQSPRYKVAKRGQDVALRCDPISGHVSLFWYQQALGQGPEFLTYFQNEAQLDKSGLPSDRFFAERPEGSVSTLKIQRTQQEDSAVYLCASRLGQSSGNTIYFGEGSWLTVV.

This clonotype has ten or more counts. This sequence joins TRBV6-1 and TRBJ2-7; a possible D gene is TRBD1 (5 bases). CDR3 length equals 13 residues. CDR1 is MNHNS and CDR2 is SASEGT in the germline V gene. Trimming removed 3 bases from V and 6 bases from J, with 12 bases in between. Written as DNA, the CDR3 is TGTGCCAGCAGTGACAGTGACAGTTCCGAGCAGTACTTC. Translated: CASSDSDSSEQYF.

The chain recombines TRBV29-1 with TRBJ1-2; a possible D gene is TRBD1 (6 bases). Between the trimmed V and J ends, which lost 4 bases and 2 bases, there was a span of 11 bases. Germline V gene lookup returns CDR1 SQVTM and CDR2 ANQGSEA. This CDR3 is 13 amino acids long. The CDR3 DNA reads as TGCAGCGTTGTGGGGCAGGGGAACTATGGCTACACCTTC. Protein: CSVVGQGNYGYTF.